This T cell receptor (beta chain) was obtained from a study of T-cell memory formation after mild COVID-19. Study-wide results and limits: Among clones peaking at day 37 in the second wave, SARS-CoV-2 specificity remained unconfirmed. That cross-reactive memory joined was suggested by some responding clones appearing in pre-infection memory. CD8+ contracting clones occupied EMRA, while CD4+ ones occupied mainly CM and EM. Contracting clones from day 15 to 85 had balanced CD4/CD8; later expanders favoured CD4+.

This clonotype was observed a few times. Its specificity is not known. TCRdb itself ran the 5' RACE reads through MiXCR, one entry per CDR3 protein. The table records over 350,000 distinct CDR3 sequences, about a sixth of them present only once. The clonotype was recovered from a man younger than 35 who had mild COVID-19 (a few samples of this study predate the infection). Cell type and time point are not known. Material for sequencing was PBMCs or a T cell subset sorted from them (not recorded which).

CDR3 loop: CASSLGGRTGRPQHF. The CDR3 DNA is TGTGCCAGCAGCTTAGGGGGACGGACCGGACGTCCCCAGCATTTT. V is TRBV13 and J is TRBJ1-5, with a weak D call TRBD1 (5 bases). CDR3 length: 15 residues. The germline V and J ends were trimmed by 0 bases and 10 bases, with 16 bases remaining between them. The V gene's germline CDR1 is PRHDT and CDR2 FYEKMQ (reference sequence). Drawing the rest from reference TRBV13 and TRBJ1-5, the complete variable domain is AAGVIQSPRHLIKEKRETATLKCYPIPRHDTVYWYQQGPGQDPQFLISFYEKMQSDKGSIPDRFSAQQFSDYHSELNMSSLELGDSALYFCASSLGGRTGRPQHFGDGTRLSIL.